Listed below are T cell receptor beta chains from one sample, sequenced in a study of T cell responses to AZD1222 COVID-19 vaccine. Some clones are missing from TCRdb's copy, which holds only in-frame ones; the method was immunoSEQ multiplex PCR. The sample includes about 85,000 clones, 70% to 90% of them seen just once. The sequenced sample was peripheral blood, obtained on day 0 of AZD1222 vaccination. These receptors were taken from an adult in good health. The CDR3 runs from the conserved cysteine through the conserved F or W. The D gene is left open where the match is weak. Some rows have no size entry. The others give once, few or many, or a class for an expanded clone.

cdr3_nt: TGTGCCAGCAGGGACGGCACTAGCTCCTATAATTCACCCCTCCACTTT; cdr3_aa: CASRDGTSSYNSPLHF; clone_size: .; d_call: .; j_call: TRBJ1-6; v_call: TRBV28
cdr3_nt: TGTGCCAGCAGCCAAGGCAGGGGTATCGTGAACACTGAAGCTTTCTTT; cdr3_aa: CASSQGRGIVNTEAFF; clone_size: few; d_call: .; j_call: TRBJ1-1; v_call: TRBV3-1/TRBV3-2
cdr3_nt: TGTGCCAGCAGCTCAGCAGGGGGCCCCAATCAGCCCCAGCATTTT; cdr3_aa: CASSSAGGPNQPQHF; clone_size: .; d_call: TRBD1; j_call: TRBJ1-5; v_call: TRBV6-6
cdr3_nt: TGTGCCAGCAGTTTACCGGGTCAGCCCCAGCATTTT; cdr3_aa: CASSLPGQPQHF; clone_size: .; d_call: .; j_call: TRBJ1-5; v_call: TRBV28
cdr3_nt: TGCGCCAGCAGCTCGCTGGGGGACGTGGCTGGAAACACCATATATTTT; cdr3_aa: CASSSLGDVAGNTIYF; clone_size: .; d_call: .; j_call: TRBJ1-3; v_call: TRBV5-1
cdr3_nt: TGTGCCAGCAGCGTAGTGGGGGGCGCGGAGACCCAGTACTTC; cdr3_aa: CASSVVGGAETQYF; clone_size: .; d_call: .; j_call: TRBJ2-5; v_call: TRBV9
cdr3_nt: TGTGCCAGCACCCACAGGGGGAGCTCCTACAATGAGCAGTTCTTC; cdr3_aa: CASTHRGSSYNEQFF; clone_size: .; d_call: TRBD1; j_call: TRBJ2-1; v_call: TRBV3-1/TRBV3-2
cdr3_nt: TGTGCCAGCTCAAGGGGGGATCAGCCCCAGCATTTT; cdr3_aa: CASSRGDQPQHF; clone_size: .; d_call: .; j_call: TRBJ1-5; v_call: TRBV12-3/TRBV12-4
cdr3_nt: TGCGCCAGCAGCCCGCAAATTGTGCCCTACGAGCAGTACTTC; cdr3_aa: CASSPQIVPYEQYF; clone_size: .; d_call: .; j_call: TRBJ2-7; v_call: TRBV4-1
cdr3_nt: TGTGCCAGCAGCTTACAGGGGCGGGAGACCCAGTACTTC; cdr3_aa: CASSLQGRETQYF; clone_size: .; d_call: TRBD1; j_call: TRBJ2-5; v_call: TRBV5-4
cdr3_nt: TGTGCCAGTAGTGTCGGGAGTGGCACAGATACGCAGTATTTT; cdr3_aa: CASSVGSGTDTQYF; clone_size: .; d_call: .; j_call: TRBJ2-3; v_call: TRBV19
cdr3_nt: TGTGCCAGCAGTGGGGACTACAGGGGGCTAACCTACGAGCAGTACTTC; cdr3_aa: CASSGDYRGLTYEQYF; clone_size: .; d_call: TRBD1; j_call: TRBJ2-7; v_call: TRBV28
cdr3_nt: TGTGCCAGTAGTAGGGCGACAGGGGGATCCTACGAGCAGTACTTC; cdr3_aa: CASSRATGGSYEQYF; clone_size: .; d_call: TRBD1; j_call: TRBJ2-7; v_call: TRBV19
cdr3_nt: TGTGCCAGCAGTCCCCCCTCGGACACCGACAGGGCCCATGGCTACACCTTC; cdr3_aa: CASSPPSDTDRAHGYTF; clone_size: .; d_call: TRBD1; j_call: TRBJ1-2; v_call: TRBV28
cdr3_nt: TGTGCCAGCAGCCAAGATGCGGCACTGAACACTGAAGCTTTCTTT; cdr3_aa: CASSQDAALNTEAFF; clone_size: once; d_call: .; j_call: TRBJ1-1; v_call: TRBV3-1/TRBV3-2
cdr3_nt: TGTGCCAGCAGTTTCCGGGAACGGAACACTGAAGCTTTCTTT; cdr3_aa: CASSFRERNTEAFF; clone_size: .; d_call: .; j_call: TRBJ1-1; v_call: TRBV27
cdr3_nt: TGTGCCAGCAGCCAAAATTCCAGGAGGAACACTGAAGCTTTCTTT; cdr3_aa: CASSQNSRRNTEAFF; clone_size: .; d_call: .; j_call: TRBJ1-1; v_call: TRBV14
cdr3_nt: TGTGCCAGCAGCCAAGTAGAGGGGACTAGCGGCGAGCAGTACTTC; cdr3_aa: CASSQVEGTSGEQYF; clone_size: .; d_call: TRBD2; j_call: TRBJ2-7; v_call: TRBV3-1/TRBV3-2
cdr3_nt: TGTGCCAGTAGTATAGCAGGGCCCACCGGGGAGCTGTTTTTT; cdr3_aa: CASSIAGPTGELFF; clone_size: .; d_call: .; j_call: TRBJ2-2; v_call: TRBV19
cdr3_nt: TGTGCCAGCTCATACGTGACTAGCGGGGCCAGCACAGATACGCAGTATTTT; cdr3_aa: CASSYVTSGASTDTQYF; clone_size: .; d_call: TRBD2; j_call: TRBJ2-3; v_call: TRBV18
cdr3_nt: TGTGCCAGCAGTTCCGTTTATGGGCAGCCCCAGCATTTT; cdr3_aa: CASSSVYGQPQHF; clone_size: .; d_call: .; j_call: TRBJ1-5; v_call: TRBV6-2/TRBV6-3
cdr3_nt: TGCAGCGCGATCCCAGGGGCGGGTGGAAACACCATATATTTT; cdr3_aa: CSAIPGAGGNTIYF; clone_size: few; d_call: .; j_call: TRBJ1-3; v_call: TRBV29-1
cdr3_nt: TGTGCCAGCAACCCAAGGCCCCGGGAAAAACTGTTTTTT; cdr3_aa: CASNPRPREKLFF; clone_size: once; d_call: .; j_call: TRBJ1-4; v_call: TRBV28
cdr3_nt: TGTGCCACCAGCAGAGAGCCGGCAGGGGTTGACCCCTACACCTTC; cdr3_aa: CATSREPAGVDPYTF; clone_size: .; d_call: .; j_call: TRBJ1-2; v_call: TRBV15
cdr3_nt: TGCGCCAGCAGCTTGGCTAGCGGAGATACGCAGTATTTT; cdr3_aa: CASSLASGDTQYF; clone_size: .; d_call: TRBD2; j_call: TRBJ2-3; v_call: TRBV5-1
cdr3_nt: TGTGCCAGTACGGCCTTGGGCACCGGGGAGCTGTTTTTT; cdr3_aa: CASTALGTGELFF; clone_size: .; d_call: .; j_call: TRBJ2-2; v_call: TRBV7-8
cdr3_nt: TGTGCCACCTCCAGCACCGTGAACACTGAAGCTTTCTTT; cdr3_aa: CATSSTVNTEAFF; clone_size: .; d_call: .; j_call: TRBJ1-1; v_call: TRBV19
cdr3_nt: TGTGCCAGCAGTCGTCGACAGGGGGCCTACCAAGAGACCCAGTACTTC; cdr3_aa: CASSRRQGAYQETQYF; clone_size: .; d_call: TRBD1; j_call: TRBJ2-5; v_call: TRBV27
cdr3_nt: TGTGCCAGCAGCTTAGATCACCGGGACGGGAGTTATGGCTACACCTTC; cdr3_aa: CASSLDHRDGSYGYTF; clone_size: .; d_call: .; j_call: TRBJ1-2; v_call: TRBV11-3
cdr3_nt: TGTGCCAGCAGCCAAGATAGGAAAAAGGAGACTGAAGCTTTCTTT; cdr3_aa: CASSQDRKKETEAFF; clone_size: .; d_call: .; j_call: TRBJ1-1; v_call: TRBV3-1/TRBV3-2
cdr3_nt: TGTGCCAGCAGTTTTTTAGCGGGAGCACCTGTCTATGAGCAGTTCTTC; cdr3_aa: CASSFLAGAPVYEQFF; clone_size: .; d_call: TRBD2; j_call: TRBJ2-1; v_call: TRBV27
cdr3_nt: TGTGCCAGCAGCCGTGACGGGACAGGTGGAAACACCATATATTTT; cdr3_aa: CASSRDGTGGNTIYF; clone_size: .; d_call: TRBD1; j_call: TRBJ1-3; v_call: TRBV7-2
cdr3_nt: TGTGCCAGCAGCAAAGGCCAGGGCGCTTTTCTCGGGGAGCTGTTTTTT; cdr3_aa: CASSKGQGAFLGELFF; clone_size: .; d_call: .; j_call: TRBJ2-2; v_call: TRBV7-6
cdr3_nt: TGTGCCAGCAGTAAGGCGGGACAGAATCGTTACGAGCAGTACTTC; cdr3_aa: CASSKAGQNRYEQYF; clone_size: .; d_call: .; j_call: TRBJ2-7; v_call: TRBV5-4
cdr3_nt: TGCGCCAGCAGAAGGGACGGAGATAACTATGGCTACACCTTC; cdr3_aa: CASRRDGDNYGYTF; clone_size: .; d_call: .; j_call: TRBJ1-2; v_call: TRBV5-1
cdr3_nt: TGTGCCAGCAGTTACTCGGGTGATACGCAGTATTTT; cdr3_aa: CASSYSGDTQYF; clone_size: .; d_call: .; j_call: TRBJ2-3; v_call: TRBV6-5
cdr3_nt: TGCGCCAGCAGCCAAGATGGGACAGGGACTAATTCACCCCTCCACTTT; cdr3_aa: CASSQDGTGTNSPLHF; clone_size: .; d_call: TRBD1; j_call: TRBJ1-6; v_call: TRBV4-1
cdr3_nt: TGTGCCAGCAGCTCAAGACTGAGCTTCTCCTACGAGCAGTACTTC; cdr3_aa: CASSSRLSFSYEQYF; clone_size: .; d_call: .; j_call: TRBJ2-7; v_call: TRBV7-2